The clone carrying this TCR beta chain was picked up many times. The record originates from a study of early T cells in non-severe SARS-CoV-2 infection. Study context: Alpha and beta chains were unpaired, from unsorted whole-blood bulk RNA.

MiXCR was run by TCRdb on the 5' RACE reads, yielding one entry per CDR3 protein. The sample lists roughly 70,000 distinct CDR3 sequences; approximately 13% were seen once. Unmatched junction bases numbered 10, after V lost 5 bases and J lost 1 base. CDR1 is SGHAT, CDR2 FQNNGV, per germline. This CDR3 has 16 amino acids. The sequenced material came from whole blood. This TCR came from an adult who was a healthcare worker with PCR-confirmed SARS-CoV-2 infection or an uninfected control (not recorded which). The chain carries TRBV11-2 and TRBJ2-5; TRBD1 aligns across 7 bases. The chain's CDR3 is CASSVVGTALQETQYF. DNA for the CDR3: TGTGCCAGCAGCGTAGTCGGGACAGCCCTCCAAGAGACCCAGTACTTC.